One and the same sample provided the 15 T cell receptor beta chains below, sequenced in a study of blood T cell repertoires in COVID-19. The repertoire was sequenced with immunoSEQ multiplex PCR; TCRdb's copy has only in-frame clones and lacks some. The repertoire holds some 300,000 clones, with about 88% as singletons. The source material was peripheral blood. These receptors came from a man in his 70s with acute or convalescent COVID-19.

This chain links TRBV18 with TRBJ2-6, with unresolved D. V gave up 3 bases and J gave up 0 bases, with 3 bases separating them. The V gene's germline CDR1 is KGHSH and CDR2 LQKENI. This CDR3 region has 14 residues. CDR3 sequence (DNA): TGTGCCAGCTCACCTCTCTCTGGGGCCAACGTCCTGACTTTC. It is translated as CASSPLSGANVLTF.

The chain joins TRBV28 to TRBJ1-1; D remains unclear. The CDR3 is 11 amino acids. Trimming left V 5 bases short and J 7 bases short, with 8 bases between. Germline CDR1 and CDR2: MDHEN and SYDVKM. The CDR3 here is CASSRRDEAFF. The CDR3 bases are TGTGCCAGCAGTCGGAGGGATGAAGCTTTCTTT.

This chain joins TRBV18 and TRBJ1-2, with TRBD1 as a possible D gene (5 bases). The V and J ends lost 1 base and 7 bases respectively, with 16 bases between them. The CDR3 length is 15 residues. Germline V CDR1 and CDR2: KGHSH, LQKENI. For the CDR3, the DNA is TGTGCCAGCTCACCACGGTCCAGGGACTACGGTGGCTACACCTTC. It codes for CASSPRSRDYGGYTF.

CDR3 sequence (DNA): TGTGCCAGCAGTGTGGAGGGAAATCAGCCCCAGCATTTT. Translated: CASSVEGNQPQHF. V is TRBV2 and J is TRBJ1-5; D is uncertain. This CDR3 has 13 amino acids. CDR1 is SNHLY, CDR2 FYNNEI, per germline. Trimming took 4 bases from V and 4 from J, leaving 8 bases between them. Supplemented by reference TRBV2 and TRBJ1-5, the full variable domain reads EPEVTQTPSHQVTQMGQEVILRCVPISNHLYFYWYRQILGQKVEFLVSFYNNEISEKSEIFDDQFSVERPDGSNFTLKIRSTKLEDSAMYFCASSVEGNQPQHFGDGTRLSIL.

V and J are TRBV19 and TRBJ2-7; TRBD2 might be the D (5 bases). In germline, CDR1 is LNHDA, CDR2 SQIVND (reference sequence). V was cut by 3 bases and J by 4 bases, with 13 bases left in between. CDR3 length equals 14 residues. CDR3 protein: CASSMTTTTYEQYF. The DNA for the CDR3 is TGTGCCAGTAGTATGACGACTACCACATACGAGCAGTACTTC.

V usage is TRBV18 and J usage is TRBJ2-7; D ambiguous. With 5 bases removed from V and 2 bases from J, the gap between germline ends came to 7 bases. From germline, CDR1 is KGHSH and CDR2 LQKENI. The CDR3 covers 12 residues. DNA for the CDR3: TGTGCCAGCTCATTCTCTCCCTACGAGCAGTACTTC. It translates to CASSFSPYEQYF.

Regarding this clone: Other DNA sequences in the sample encode the same CDR3. J is TRBJ2-1 and V is TRBV18, with D unclear. V was clipped by 3 bases and J by 7 bases, with 4 bases between them. This CDR3 spans 11 amino acids. Germline V CDR1 and CDR2: KGHSH, LQKENI. CDR3 DNA: TGTGCCAGCTCACCCCGGAATGAGCAGTTCTTC. It translates to CASSPRNEQFF.

The rearrangement uses TRBV19 and TRBJ1-2, with TRBD1 as a possible D gene (5 bases). Germline V lookup: CDR1 LNHDA, CDR2 SQIVND (reference sequence). The CDR3 runs to 16 residues. The V and J ends lost 1 base and 7 bases respectively, with 19 bases between them. DNA for the CDR3: TGTGCCAGTAGTATAGTACCTCAGGGAACCACCTCTGGCTACACCTTC. Translating it yields CASSIVPQGTTSGYTF.

This chain uses TRBV19 with TRBJ1-6; 8 nucleotides agree with TRBD1. The CDR3 runs to 12 residues. Unmatched junction bases numbered 5, after V lost 3 bases and J lost 16 bases. Germline assignment: CDR1 LNHDA and CDR2 SQIVND (reference sequence). The CDR3 sequence: CASSIHQGALHF. CDR3 nucleotide sequence: TGTGCCAGTAGTATTCACCAGGGGGCACTCCACTTT.

The rearrangement uses TRBV11-2 and TRBJ2-2; D may be TRBD1 (5 bases). The CDR3 is 16 residues long. Germline assignment: CDR1 SGHAT and CDR2 FQNNGV. Trimming shortened V by 5 bases and J by 7 bases, and 20 bases separated the two germline ends. CDR3 in DNA: TGTGCCAGCAGCCCTTCCCAGGGTACGATAATCGGGGAGCTGTTTTTT. This codes for CASSPSQGTIIGELFF.

This sequence joins TRBV2 and TRBJ2-7; perhaps TRBD2 as D (5 bases). V was shortened by 4 bases and J by 5 bases, with 9 bases between the two germline ends. Germline CDR1 reads SNHLY; CDR2 reads FYNNEI. CDR3 length equals 12 residues. CDR3 DNA sequence: TGTGCCAGCAGTGCTTTCGGGAACGAGCAGTACTTC. Its protein is CASSAFGNEQYF.

V usage is TRBV30 and J usage is TRBJ1-1; possibly TRBD1 for D (5 bases). V was cut by 2 bases and J by 5 bases, with 9 bases left in between. The CDR3 is 12 amino acids. Germline CDR1 reads GTSNPN; CDR2 reads SVGIG (reference sequence). The CDR3 DNA sequence: TGTGCCTGGAGTAGGGGTTATACTGAAGCTTTCTTT. As protein: CAWSRGYTEAFF. The full variable domain, in which reference TRBV30 and TRBJ1-1 provide the parts outside the CDR3, is SQTIHQWPATLVQPVGSPLSLECTVEGTSNPNLYWYRQAAGRGLQLLFYSVGIGQISSEVPQNLSASRPQDRQFILSSKKLLLSDSGFYLCAWSRGYTEAFFGQGTRLTVV.

The J gene is TRBJ1-1, the V gene TRBV7-3; a possible D gene is TRBD1 (5 bases). Trimming removed 5 bases from V and 4 bases from J, with 11 bases in between. Germline CDR1 and CDR2: SGHTA and FQGTGA. CDR3 length equals 13 residues. In DNA, the CDR3 is TGTGCCAGCAGCCTCCAGGGCCGCACTGAAGCTTTCTTT. Protein sequence: CASSLQGRTEAFF.

In its sample, this clone was seen once. The sample carries other DNA sequences with the same CDR3. The chain employs TRBV4-3 and TRBJ1-4; the match to TRBD1 covers 9 bases. With V trimmed by 3 bases and J by 5 bases, 1 base remained unmatched. The CDR3 is 14 residues long. The germline gives CDR1 LGHNA, CDR2 YSLEER. In nucleotides, the CDR3 is TGCGCCAGCAGCCAGGGACAGGGAAATGAAAAACTGTTTTTT. Encoded protein: CASSQGQGNEKLFF.

The V and J genes are TRBV5-1 and TRBJ2-2, with a possible D match to TRBD1 (5 bases). Trimming removed 4 bases from V and 1 base from J, with 14 bases in between. Germline lookup yields CDR1 SGHRS and CDR2 YFSETQ. The CDR3 loop spans 16 amino acids. In DNA form, the CDR3 reads TGCGCCAGCAGCCCCAGCCCCGGACAGAACACCGGGGAGCTGTTTTTT. This sequence encodes CASSPSPGQNTGELFF.